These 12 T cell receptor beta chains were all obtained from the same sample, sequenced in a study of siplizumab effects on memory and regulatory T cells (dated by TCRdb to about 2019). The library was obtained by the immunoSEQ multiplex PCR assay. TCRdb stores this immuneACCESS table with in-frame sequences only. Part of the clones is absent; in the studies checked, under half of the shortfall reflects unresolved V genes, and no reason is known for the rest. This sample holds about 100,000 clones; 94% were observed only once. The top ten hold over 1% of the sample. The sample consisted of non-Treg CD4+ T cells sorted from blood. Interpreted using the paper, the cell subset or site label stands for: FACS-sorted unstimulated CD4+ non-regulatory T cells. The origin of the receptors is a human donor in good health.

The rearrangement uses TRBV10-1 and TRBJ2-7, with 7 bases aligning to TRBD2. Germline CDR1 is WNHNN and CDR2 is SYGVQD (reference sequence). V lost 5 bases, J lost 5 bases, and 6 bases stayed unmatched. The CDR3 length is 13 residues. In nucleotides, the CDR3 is TGCGCCAGCAGTCCTTCGGGGAGGGACGAGCAGTACTTC. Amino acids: CASSPSGRDEQYF.

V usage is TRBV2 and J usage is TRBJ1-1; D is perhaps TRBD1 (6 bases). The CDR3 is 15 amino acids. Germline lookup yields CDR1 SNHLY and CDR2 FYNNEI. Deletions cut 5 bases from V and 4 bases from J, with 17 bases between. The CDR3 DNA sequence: TGTGCCAGCAGTATAGGGGGGTACCATTCCACTGAAGCTTTCTTT. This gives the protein CASSIGGYHSTEAFF.

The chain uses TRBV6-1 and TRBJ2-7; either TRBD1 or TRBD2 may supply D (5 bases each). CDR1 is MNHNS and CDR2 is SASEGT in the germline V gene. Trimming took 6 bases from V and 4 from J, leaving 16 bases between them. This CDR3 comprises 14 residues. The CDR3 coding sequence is TGTGCCAGCAGCCGTGATGGGGGTAGATACGAGCAGTACTTC. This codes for CASSRDGGRYEQYF.

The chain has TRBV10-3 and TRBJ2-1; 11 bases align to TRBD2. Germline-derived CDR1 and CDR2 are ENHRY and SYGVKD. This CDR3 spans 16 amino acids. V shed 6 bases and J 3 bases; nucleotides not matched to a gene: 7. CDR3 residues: CAIRTKTSGGYNEQFF. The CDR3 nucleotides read TGTGCCATCAGGACAAAAACTAGCGGGGGCTACAATGAGCAGTTCTTC.

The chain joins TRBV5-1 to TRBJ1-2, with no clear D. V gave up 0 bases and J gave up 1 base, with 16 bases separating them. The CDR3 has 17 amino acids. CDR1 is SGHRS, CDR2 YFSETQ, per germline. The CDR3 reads CASSLALVGARNYGYTF. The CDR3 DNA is TGCGCCAGCAGCTTGGCCCTGGTAGGAGCACGTAACTATGGCTACACCTTC. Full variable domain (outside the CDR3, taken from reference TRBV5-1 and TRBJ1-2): KAGVTQTPRYLIKTRGQQVTLSCSPISGHRSVSWYQQTPGQGLQFLFEYFSETQRNKGNFPGRFSGRQFSNSRSEMNVSTLELGDSALYLCASSLALVGARNYGYTFGSGTRLTVV.

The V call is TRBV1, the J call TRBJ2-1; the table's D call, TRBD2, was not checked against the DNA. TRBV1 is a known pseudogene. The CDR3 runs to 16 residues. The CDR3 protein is CTSSHLREAELDEQFF. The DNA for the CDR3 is TGCACCAGCAGCCATTTGCGGGAGGCAGAGTTGGATGAGCAGTTCTTC.

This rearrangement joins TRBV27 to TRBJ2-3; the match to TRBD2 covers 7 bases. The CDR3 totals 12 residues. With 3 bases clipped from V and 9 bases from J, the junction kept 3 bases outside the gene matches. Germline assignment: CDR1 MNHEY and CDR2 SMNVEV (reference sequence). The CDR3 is CASSFGGVTQYF. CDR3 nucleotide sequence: TGTGCCAGCAGTTTTGGGGGGGTGACGCAGTATTTT.

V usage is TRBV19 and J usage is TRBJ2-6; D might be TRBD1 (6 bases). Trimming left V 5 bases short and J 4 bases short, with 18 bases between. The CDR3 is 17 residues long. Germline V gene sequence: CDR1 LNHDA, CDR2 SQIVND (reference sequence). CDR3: CASSSTGQLSGANVLTF. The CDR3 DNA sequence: TGTGCCAGTAGTTCTACCGGACAGCTCTCCGGGGCCAACGTCCTGACTTTC. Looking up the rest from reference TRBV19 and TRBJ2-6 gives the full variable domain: DGGITQSPKYLFRKEGQNVTLSCEQNLNHDAMYWYRQDPGQGLRLIYYSQIVNDFQKGDIAEGYSVSREKKESFPLTVTSAQKNPTAFYLCASSSTGQLSGANVLTFGAGSRLTVL.

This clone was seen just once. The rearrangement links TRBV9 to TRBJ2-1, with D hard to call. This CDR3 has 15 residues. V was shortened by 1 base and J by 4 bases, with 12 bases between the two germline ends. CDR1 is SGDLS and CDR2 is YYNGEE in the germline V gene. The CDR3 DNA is TGTGCCAGCAGCGTACCTCCCAACGGTTACAATGAGCAGTTCTTC. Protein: CASSVPPNGYNEQFF.

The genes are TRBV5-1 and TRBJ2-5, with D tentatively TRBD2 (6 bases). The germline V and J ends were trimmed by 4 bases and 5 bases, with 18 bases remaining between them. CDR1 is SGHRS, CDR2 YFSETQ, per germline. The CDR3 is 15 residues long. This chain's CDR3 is CASSGSGTREETQYF. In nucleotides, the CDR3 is TGCGCCAGCAGCGGTTCCGGGACCCGGGAGGAGACCCAGTACTTC.

DNA of the CDR3: TGTGCCAGCAGTGAAGCGCTCCCGGGACAGGGGAACTTCGAGCAGTACTTC. Its protein product is CASSEALPGQGNFEQYF. The chain joins TRBV6-1 to TRBJ2-7; 10 positions match TRBD1. There are 17 residues in the CDR3. The junction had 11 bases not matched to a gene; V was cut back by 0 bases and J by 6 bases. CDR1 is MNHNS, CDR2 SASEGT, per germline.

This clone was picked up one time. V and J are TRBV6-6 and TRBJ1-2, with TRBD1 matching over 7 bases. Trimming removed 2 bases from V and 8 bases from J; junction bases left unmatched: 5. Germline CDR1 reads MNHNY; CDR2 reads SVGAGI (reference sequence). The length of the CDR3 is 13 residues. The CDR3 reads CASSYGQGVGYTF. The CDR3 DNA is TGTGCCAGCAGTTACGGGCAGGGGGTAGGCTACACCTTC.